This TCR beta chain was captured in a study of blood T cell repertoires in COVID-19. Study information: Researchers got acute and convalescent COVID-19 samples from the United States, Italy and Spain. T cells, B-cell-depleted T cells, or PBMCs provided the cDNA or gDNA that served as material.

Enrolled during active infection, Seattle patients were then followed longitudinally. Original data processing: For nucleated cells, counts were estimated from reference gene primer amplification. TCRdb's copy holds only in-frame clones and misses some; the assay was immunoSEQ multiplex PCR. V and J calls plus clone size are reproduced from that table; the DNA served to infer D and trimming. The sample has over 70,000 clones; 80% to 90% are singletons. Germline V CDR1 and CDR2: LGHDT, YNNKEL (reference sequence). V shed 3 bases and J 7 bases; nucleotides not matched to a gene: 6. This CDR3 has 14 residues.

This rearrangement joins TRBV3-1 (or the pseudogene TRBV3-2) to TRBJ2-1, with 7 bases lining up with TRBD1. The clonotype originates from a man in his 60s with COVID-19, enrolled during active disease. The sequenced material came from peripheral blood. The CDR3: CASSQGTVGNEQFF. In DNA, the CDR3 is TGTGCCAGCAGCCAGGGGACAGTTGGGAATGAGCAGTTCTTC.